The 10 T cell receptor beta chains in this list originate from one sample, sequenced in a study of metastatic and nonmetastatic thyroid tumors. Thyroid surgery took place with no prior treatment in any patient. MiXCR was used by TCRdb to re-call the PCR reads. The data show 60,000 or so clones, roughly 4.1% seen once. Sequencing used blood. The receptor source for this set is a female donor with papillary thyroid cancer or a benign thyroid nodule (not recorded which). Some clones in this sample may be carry-over from other donors' samples.

This clone has more than one count but fewer than ten. V and J are TRBV6-1 and TRBJ1-2; TRBD1 might be the D (5 bases). V was trimmed by 2 bases and J by 8 bases, leaving 18 bases between them. The germline V gene encodes CDR1 MNHNS and CDR2 SASEGT. The CDR3 totals 15 residues. The CDR3 here is CASSEPSDIQQGYTF. The CDR3 coding sequence is TGTGCCAGCAGTGAACCTTCGGACATCCAGCAGGGCTACACCTTC.

On this clone: This may be a read error, as it is one base from a much larger clone. The J gene is TRBJ2-3, the V gene TRBV13; D tentatively fits TRBD1 or TRBD2 (5 bases each). There are 15 residues in the CDR3. Germline V gene sequence: CDR1 PRHDT, CDR2 FYEKMQ (reference sequence). CDR3 nucleotide sequence: TGTGCCAGCAGCTTAGGGGGACCCTACACAGATACGCAGTGTTTT. It is translated as CASSLGGPYTDTQCF. Full variable domain (outside the CDR3, taken from reference TRBV13 and TRBJ2-3): AAGVIQSPRHLIKEKRETATLKCYPIPRHDTVYWYQQGPGQDPQFLISFYEKMQSDKGSIPDRFSAQQFSDYHSELNMSSLELGDSALYFCASSLGGPYTDTQCFGPGTRLTVL.

This clone was counted a few times. The V gene is TRBV18, the J gene TRBJ2-7; D remains unclear. Per the germline V gene, CDR1 is KGHSH and CDR2 is LQKENI. The CDR3 consists of 13 residues. V was cut by 3 bases and J by 5 bases, with 11 bases left in between. CDR3 sequence: CASSPPLEDEQYF. CDR3 coding DNA: TGTGCCAGCTCACCGCCTTTAGAGGACGAGCAGTACTTC.

This clone came up a few times. A much larger clone lies one base from this, so it may be a read error. The chain links TRBV11-1 to TRBJ1-1; 8 bases fit TRBD1. The CDR3 length is 14 residues. CDR1 is SGHAT, CDR2 FQDESV, per germline (reference sequence). The ends lost 4 bases at V and 5 bases at J; junction bases unmatched: 6. Here the CDR3 reads CASSSGQAATEAFF. CDR3 sequence (DNA): TGTGCCAGCAGCTCGGGACAGGCGGCAACTGAAGCTTTCTTT.

This chain uses TRBV6-9 with TRBJ1-2; no reliable D call. CDR1 is MNHGY and CDR2 is SVAAGI in the germline V gene. The ends were cut back, 3 bases at V and 4 bases at J, with 9 bases in the middle. The CDR3 has 13 amino acids. This CDR3 reads CASSYGRGYGYTF. The CDR3 region has the DNA TGTGCCAGCAGTTACGGGAGAGGCTATGGCTACACCTTC.

This clone was detected a few times. J is TRBJ2-3 and V is TRBV6-2 or TRBV6-3; TRBD2 agrees at 7 bases. CDR3 length: 14 amino acids. The germline V gene has CDR1 MNHEY and CDR2 SVGEGT. V was clipped by 9 bases and J by 2 bases; unmatched bases: 8. DNA of the CDR3: TGTGCCAGTAATCAGCGGGACGTCACAGATACGCAGTATTTT. It is translated as CASNQRDVTDTQYF.

V usage is TRBV5-4 and J usage is TRBJ2-7, with D possibly called TRBD1 or TRBD2 (6 bases each). The length of the CDR3 is 16 residues. V dropped 3 bases and J dropped 1 base, with 17 bases sitting between them. The germline CDR1 and CDR2 sequences are SGHNT and YYREEE (reference sequence). The DNA for the CDR3 is TGTGCCAGCAGCTCCGGGGGCGGGCGTCTATCCTACGAGCAGTACTTC. Its translation: CASSSGGGRLSYEQYF.

Many counts were recorded for this clone. The CDR3 coding sequence is TGTGCCTCCTCGGAGGCGTCTCATGGCTACACCTTC. Encoded protein: CASSEASHGYTF. The genes are TRBV12-3 or TRBV12-4 and TRBJ1-2, with D uncertain. V was trimmed by 11 bases and J by 6 bases, leaving 16 bases between them. This CDR3 contains 12 residues.

The chain joins TRBV11-3 to TRBJ2-7, with unresolved D. The V gene's germline CDR1 is SGHNT and CDR2 YENEEA. V was pared by 0 bases and J by 1 base, with 7 bases between. This CDR3 region has 14 residues. CDR3 sequence: CASSLDPNSYEQYF. CDR3 DNA sequence: TGTGCCAGCAGCTTAGACCCAAATTCCTACGAGCAGTACTTC.

A word on this clone: A junction end diverges from the germline sequence, so it may reflect a read error. The CDR3 is CASAYLGARGTEAFF. The CDR3 DNA follows: TGTGCCAGCGCATACCTTGGGGCGCGTGGCACTGAGGCTTTCTTT. The chain couples TRBV6-2 or TRBV6-3 to TRBJ1-1; D might be TRBD1 (5 bases). This CDR3 spans 15 amino acids. Germline V gives CDR1 MNHEY, CDR2 SVGEGT.